The T cell receptor (beta chain) under discussion was sequenced for a study of T-cell memory formation after mild COVID-19. At the level of the study: TCR clusters were mostly donor specific.

Study conclusions and caveats: For second-wave clones that peaked at day 37, SARS-CoV-2 specificity went unverified. Contracting clones localized mainly to CM and EM when CD4+ and mainly to EMRA when CD8+.

Using constant-segment primers, 5'RACE produced TCR alpha and TCR beta cDNA libraries carrying sample barcodes and UMIs. TCRdb analysed the 5' RACE reads with MiXCR anew, one entry per CDR3 protein. The data contain some 200,000 distinct CDR3 sequences, around 21% of them singletons. Germline CDR1 and CDR2: SGDLS and YYNGEE. The CDR3 runs 14 residues. The ends were cut back, 0 bases at V and 6 bases at J, with 10 bases in the middle. This clonotype was recorded at least ten times. Its specificity is unknown. Sequenced sample: PBMCs or a T cell subset sorted from them (not recorded which). The rearrangement links TRBV9 to TRBJ1-5; D gene ambiguous. This receptor was identified in an adult woman who had mild COVID-19 (a few samples of this study predate the infection). Cell type and time point are not known. The CDR3 nucleotides read TGTGCCAGCAGCGTAGAAGGGAAGAGTCAGCCCCAGCATTTT. It specifies CASSVEGKSQPQHF.